A selection of T cell receptor beta chains follows, all from one sample in a study of blood T cell repertoires in COVID-19. Profiling relied on immunoSEQ multiplex PCR, and the TCRdb table lists in-frame clones only, not all of them. Of fewer than 90,000 clones in the sample, about nine tenths were seen once. The sequenced sample consisted of peripheral blood. All receptors derive from a man in his forties or fifties with active or convalescent COVID-19. CDR3s include the opening cysteine and the closing phenylalanine or tryptophan. A D gene is named only where the DNA matches it firmly. The size field is filled for only some rows; it gives once, few, many or a size class.

clone size,V gene,J gene,D gene,CDR3 DNA,CDR3 protein
NA,TRBV6-2/TRBV6-3,TRBJ2-3,TRBD2,TGTGCCAGCAGTTACTGGGGGACTAGCGGGGGTGCAGATACGCAGTATTTT,CASSYWGTSGGADTQYF
NA,TRBV27,TRBJ1-4,NA,TGTGCCAGCAGTTTAGGGGGAGGGCCATCAACTAATGAAAAACTGTTTTTT,CASSLGGGPSTNEKLFF
NA,TRBV2,TRBJ2-1,TRBD2,TGTGCCAGCAGTGGGGGGGGTAGCGGGCGGTCCAATGAGCAGTTCTTC,CASSGGGSGRSNEQFF
once,TRBV3-1/TRBV3-2,TRBJ1-2,TRBD1,TGTGCCAGCAGCCAGACAGGGAACTATGGCTACACCTTC,CASSQTGNYGYTF
NA,TRBV30,TRBJ1-5,NA,TGTGCCTGGAGCACCCAGGAAAATCAGCCCCAGCATTTT,CAWSTQENQPQHF
NA,TRBV5-1,TRBJ1-4,TRBD1,TGCGCCAGCAGTCTTCAGCCAGGGGGCCAAGATCCCCAACTGTTTTTT,CASSLQPGGQDPQLFF
NA,TRBV12-3/TRBV12-4,TRBJ1-2,TRBD1,TGTGCCAGCAGTCTTACAGGGGTGGGAGGCTACACCTTC,CASSLTGVGGYTF
NA,TRBV19,TRBJ2-5,TRBD1,TGTGCCAGTAGACGGCAGGGGGCCCGAGAGACCCAGTACTTC,CASRRQGARETQYF
NA,TRBV14,TRBJ2-3,TRBD2,TGTGCCAGCAGCCAAGAACCCAAGTGGGTAGCGGGACCCACAGATACGCAGTATTTT,CASSQEPKWVAGPTDTQYF
NA,TRBV6-2/TRBV6-3,TRBJ2-5,TRBD2,TGTGCCAGCAGTACGGGGGGGGAGACCCAGTACTTC,CASSTGGETQYF
NA,TRBV10-1,TRBJ2-5,NA,TGCGCCAGCAGTGGACAGATCCAAGAGACCCAGTACTTC,CASSGQIQETQYF
NA,TRBV5-1,TRBJ1-1,NA,TGCGCCAGCAGCTTGCGGGACACAACCTCAGGGACTGAAGCTTTCTTT,CASSLRDTTSGTEAFF
NA,TRBV5-4,TRBJ2-5,TRBD2,TGTGCCAGCAGCCAGACCGGGACTAGCCGGGAGACCCAGTACTTC,CASSQTGTSRETQYF
once,TRBV14,TRBJ1-6,TRBD1,TGTGCCAGCAGCCAAGAACAGGGGCCCAATTCACCCCTCCACTTT,CASSQEQGPNSPLHF
NA,TRBV7-7,TRBJ2-1,TRBD2,TGTGCCAGCAGCACAAGCGGGGGGCGTTACAATGAGCAGTTCTTC,CASSTSGGRYNEQFF
NA,TRBV19,TRBJ2-5,NA,TGTGCCAGTAGTATAAGAACCGGGTCTCGTGAAGAGACCCAGTACTTC,CASSIRTGSREETQYF
few,TRBV9,TRBJ2-3,TRBD2,TGTGCCAGCAGCACCAGCGGGGGCCCGGATACGCAGTATTTT,CASSTSGGPDTQYF
NA,TRBV11-2,TRBJ1-1,NA,TGTGCCAGCAGCTTTGTCCAGAAGAACACTGAAGCTTTCTTT,CASSFVQKNTEAFF
NA,TRBV11-2,TRBJ2-7,NA,TGTGCCAGCAGCCCATTGCGGAGGCCCACCCTAAATAGCTCCTACGAGCAGTACTTC,CASSPLRRPTLNSSYEQYF
NA,TRBV27,TRBJ1-6,NA,TGTGCCAGCAGTTACAGTTCAATTAATTCACCCCTCCACTTT,CASSYSSINSPLHF
NA,TRBV30,TRBJ1-2,NA,TGTGCCTGGAGTAGGGACACGAACTATGGCTACACCTTC,CAWSRDTNYGYTF
NA,TRBV9,TRBJ2-5,NA,TGTGCCAGCAGCGTAGCGGTGGGGAGGGAGACCCAGTACTTC,CASSVAVGRETQYF
once,TRBV18,TRBJ2-1,TRBD2,TGTGCCAGCTCGCTAGCGGGGGGGTCCTACAATGAGCAGTTCTTC,CASSLAGGSYNEQFF
NA,TRBV7-6,TRBJ2-3,NA,TGTGCCAGCAGCTTAGGGAACAGGGTCGGTGTAGATACGCAGTATTTT,CASSLGNRVGVDTQYF
NA,TRBV19,TRBJ2-7,TRBD1,TGTGCCAGTAGTCGGGGCTGGGACAGGGGAAGATCCGAGCAGTACTTC,CASSRGWDRGRSEQYF
NA,TRBV6-5,TRBJ2-4,NA,TGTGCCAGCAGTTACCAGGGGTTTGGCATTCAGTACTTC,CASSYQGFGIQYF
NA,TRBV6-5,TRBJ1-2,NA,TGTGCCAGCAGTTACTCGAGCCAGGGGAACTATGGCTACACCTTC,CASSYSSQGNYGYTF
NA,TRBV30,TRBJ1-5,TRBD1,TGTGCCATAAACAGGGGGGACCAGCCCCAGCATTTT,CAINRGDQPQHF
few,TRBV27,TRBJ2-1,TRBD1,TGTGCCAGCAGAAAAGACAGGGGGCTGCACAATGAGCAGTTCTTC,CASRKDRGLHNEQFF
NA,TRBV27,TRBJ2-5,NA,TGTGCCAGCACCCCGGGGGAGACCCAGTACTTC,CASTPGETQYF
NA,TRBV28,TRBJ1-1,NA,TGTGCCAGCAGTTTAATCGGGGGCACTGAAGCTTTCTTT,CASSLIGGTEAFF
NA,TRBV6-5,TRBJ1-3,TRBD1,TGTGCCAGCAGCTTCGACAGGGTGGGAAACACCATATATTTT,CASSFDRVGNTIYF
NA,TRBV7-9,TRBJ1-2,TRBD1,TGTGCCAGCAGGGCAGGGGGAAACTATGGCTACACCTTC,CASRAGGNYGYTF
few,TRBV7-8,TRBJ2-1,NA,TGTGCCAGCAGCTACCCACTTTACAGATTCCCCTACAATGAGCAGTTCTTC,CASSYPLYRFPYNEQFF
NA,TRBV3-1/TRBV3-2,TRBJ1-2,NA,TGTGCCAGCAGCCAAGAGAGGTGGGGCGGCTATGGCTACACCTTC,CASSQERWGGYGYTF
NA,TRBV5-4,TRBJ2-5,NA,TGTGCCAGCAGCTTGGCCATAGTCGCGGGGGCCGCAGAGACCCAGTACTTC,CASSLAIVAGAAETQYF
once,TRBV21-1,TRBJ2-5,NA,TGTGCCAGCAGCAAAGCGGACAGGGACAACCTCGGGGAGACCCAGTACTTC,CASSKADRDNLGETQYF
NA,TRBV7-2,TRBJ2-7,TRBD2,TGTGCCAGCAGCACACTAGCGGGGGGAAGCGAGCAGTACTTC,CASSTLAGGSEQYF
once,TRBV19,TRBJ2-5,NA,TGTGCCTCCGGGGGTAGCACCCAAGAGACCCAGTACTTC,CASGGSTQETQYF
NA,TRBV4-3,TRBJ1-5,TRBD1,TGCGCCAGCAGCCAAGAACCCGGGACAGGGAATAGCAATCAGCCCCAGCATTTT,CASSQEPGTGNSNQPQHF
NA,TRBV11-2,TRBJ2-2,TRBD2,TGTGCCAGCAGCTCCAGACTAGCGGCATTGGCCGGGGAGCTGTTTTTT,CASSSRLAALAGELFF
NA,TRBV5-1,TRBJ2-7,TRBD1,TGCGCCAGCAGCAGTGGGACAGCCAACTACGAGCAGTACTTC,CASSSGTANYEQYF
NA,TRBV7-7,TRBJ1-5,NA,TGTGCCAGCAGCTTAGAGTCCTCGTCCGGCAGGGGAGTGTTGAATCAGCCCCAGCATTTT,CASSLESSSGRGVLNQPQHF
NA,TRBV6-5,TRBJ1-2,NA,TGTGCCAGCAGGACAGGCTCTTTTGGCTACACCTTC,CASRTGSFGYTF